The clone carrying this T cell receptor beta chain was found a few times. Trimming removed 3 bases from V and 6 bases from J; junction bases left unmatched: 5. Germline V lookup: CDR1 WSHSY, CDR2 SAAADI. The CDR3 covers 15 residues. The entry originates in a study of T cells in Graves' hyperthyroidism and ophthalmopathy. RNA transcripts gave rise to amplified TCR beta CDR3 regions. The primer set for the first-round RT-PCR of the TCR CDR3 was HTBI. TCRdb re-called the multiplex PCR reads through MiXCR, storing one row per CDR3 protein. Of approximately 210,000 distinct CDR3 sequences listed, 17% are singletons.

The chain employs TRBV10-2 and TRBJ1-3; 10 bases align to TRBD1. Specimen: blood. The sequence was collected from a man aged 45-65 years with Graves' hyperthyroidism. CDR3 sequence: CASSDPGTGANTIYF. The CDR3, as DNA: TGCGCCAGCAGTGATCCCGGGACAGGGGCAAACACCATATATTTT.